The T cell receptor (beta chain) under discussion was sequenced for a study of blood T cell repertoires in COVID-19. In the study overall: From the United States, Italy and Spain came samples of acute and convalescent COVID-19. Nucleic acid was either cDNA or gDNA, and it came from T cells, B-cell-depleted T cells, or PBMCs.

Libraries were prepared by immunoSEQ multiplex PCR; TCRdb keeps only in-frame clonotypes and omits some of them. The sample records some 190,000 clones, 75% to 85% being singletons. Participants were aged about 18 to 90 years, lived in about 26 US areas, and enrolled virtually. Grouping used clinical history reported by participants in a survey and questionnaire. The V gene lost 4 bases and the J gene lost 2 bases, with 12 bases spanning the gap. Germline CDR1 is SEHNR and CDR2 is FQNEAQ (reference sequence). The CDR3 has 15 amino acids. The chain is built from TRBV7-9 and TRBJ1-3, with a tentative D call TRBD1 (5 bases). The source is a man younger than 45 with acute COVID-19. The sequenced material came from PBMCs or T cells enriched from blood (not recorded which). CDR3 coding DNA: TGTGCCAGCAGCTATGGAGGGGCTGCTGGAAACACCATATATTTT. The encoded protein is CASSYGGAAGNTIYF.